Listed below are T cell receptor beta chains from one sample, sequenced in a study of OX40 agonist ivuxolimab in advanced cancers. Using immunoSEQ multiplex PCR, the repertoire was profiled, and TCRdb retains in-frame clones only, with some absent. The sample includes roughly 23,000 clones, under 90% of them seen just once. The sequences come from CD4+ or CD8+ T cells sorted from blood, collected in a trial of the OX40 agonist ivuxolimab. These receptors originate from an adult with an advanced solid tumor such as melanoma, head and neck, liver or kidney cancer. Each CDR3 is given with its conserved first and last residue. D genes are given only for firm matches. The size of a clone is reported for some rows only, either as once, few or many, or as a class for expanded clones.

TRBD2	TRBJ2-1	TRBV7-9	-	TGTGCCAGCAGTATTAGCGGGGGTTCCTACAATGAGCAGTTCTTC	CASSISGGSYNEQFF
-	TRBJ2-3	TRBV5-8	-	TGTGCCAGCAGCTTTGTGAGGGAGACAGATACGCAGTATTTT	CASSFVRETDTQYF
TRBD1	TRBJ2-5	TRBV5-1	-	TGCGCCAGCAGCCCTTGGGACAGCAAAGAGACCCAGTACTTC	CASSPWDSKETQYF
-	TRBJ2-2	TRBV6-6	-	TGTGCCAGCATGGGGAATACCGGGGAGCTGTTTTTT	CASMGNTGELFF
-	TRBJ1-2	TRBV7-9	-	TGTGCCAGCATCACCTCCGGGGAAGAGGGCTACACCTTC	CASITSGEEGYTF
TRBD2	TRBJ2-1	TRBV27	-	TGTGCCAGCAGCCTAGAGGCGGGGGGCCGCGATGAGCAGTTCTTC	CASSLEAGGRDEQFF
-	TRBJ1-2	TRBV7-2	-	TGTGCCAGCCTAATATGGGGCGTTAACTATGGCTACACCTTC	CASLIWGVNYGYTF
TRBD1	TRBJ2-7	TRBV10-3	-	TGTGCCATCAAGGAACAGGGGCCTAACGAGCAGTACTTC	CAIKEQGPNEQYF
-	TRBJ2-5	TRBV6-1	-	TGTGCCAGCAGTGGGGGCGTCCAAGAGACCCAGTACTTC	CASSGGVQETQYF
TRBD1	TRBJ1-1	TRBV6-5	-	TGTGCCAGCGAAGAGACAGGGCGGGGAACTGAAGCTTTCTTT	CASEETGRGTEAFF
TRBD1	TRBJ2-7	TRBV9	once	TGTGCCAGCAGCGTTGACAGGGTCGGCGAGCAGTACTTC	CASSVDRVGEQYF
TRBD2	TRBJ2-1	TRBV5-6	-	TGTGCCAGCAGCCCAGGACTAGCGGGGGCCTACAATGAGCAGTTCTTC	CASSPGLAGAYNEQFF
TRBD1	TRBJ1-2	TRBV11-2	-	TGTGCCAGCAGCTTAGTAGTCGGACAGGCTAATGGCTACACCTTC	CASSLVVGQANGYTF
-	TRBJ1-2	TRBV10-3	-	TGTGCCATCAGTGAGGGGTCCAGGGATGGTGGCTACACCTTC	CAISEGSRDGGYTF
-	TRBJ1-2	TRBV19	-	TGTGCCAGTTCACTACAGGATTTTAATGGCTACACCTTC	CASSLQDFNGYTF
-	TRBJ1-3	TRBV7-8	-	TGTGCCAGCAGCACCTCGGAGGGCGCTGGAAACACCATATATTTT	CASSTSEGAGNTIYF
-	TRBJ1-5	TRBV2	-	TGTGCCAGCAGTGAATCCGAGGGAAATCAGCCCCAGCATTTT	CASSESEGNQPQHF
TRBD1	TRBJ1-5	TRBV6-5	-	TGTGCCAGCACCGGGACAGGGAGAGCCCAGCCCCAGCATTTT	CASTGTGRAQPQHF
-	TRBJ1-6	TRBV5-1	once	TGCGCCAGCAGCTTGGGAGACTCCTATAATTCACCCCTCCACTTT	CASSLGDSYNSPLHF
-	TRBJ1-2	TRBV27	-	TGTGCCAGCAGGGTGGAGGGTAACGGGGTCTATGGCTACACCTTC	CASRVEGNGVYGYTF
TRBD1	TRBJ1-1	TRBV9	few	TGTGCCAGCAGCGGGGGACAGCCTACTGAAGCTTTCTTT	CASSGGQPTEAFF
-	TRBJ1-2	TRBV13	few	TGTGCCAGCAGCTTAGGCAAGGGGGTCTATGGCTACACCTTC	CASSLGKGVYGYTF
-	TRBJ2-7	TRBV9	-	TGTGCCAGCAGCGTAGGTGGAGGAACCTACGAGCAGTACTTC	CASSVGGGTYEQYF
-	TRBJ2-2	TRBV13	-	TGTGCCAGCAGCTTAGGAGGGGCCGGGGAGCTGTTTTTT	CASSLGGAGELFF
TRBD1	TRBJ1-1	TRBV7-9	-	TGTGCCAGCATTTCGAGCCCGCAGGGGGTTGTAGCTTTCTTT	CASISSPQGVVAFF
-	TRBJ2-2	TRBV7-8	-	TGTGCCAGCAGCTTTAGGACCGGGGAGCTGTTTTTT	CASSFRTGELFF
-	TRBJ1-1	TRBV19	-	TGTGCCAGTAGTCGGGCCCAGGGAGGGTTGGACACTGAAGCTTTCTTT	CASSRAQGGLDTEAFF
-	TRBJ2-7	TRBV7-9	-	TGTGCCAGCAGCTTAGACCACGGGACCATCTCCTACGAGCAGTACTTC	CASSLDHGTISYEQYF
TRBD2	TRBJ2-1	TRBV29-1	-	TGCAGCGTTGAAGAGGGACTAGCTTACAATGAGCAGTTCTTC	CSVEEGLAYNEQFF
-	TRBJ1-1	TRBV29-1	-	TGCAGCGCCCGGACGGTGAACACTGAAGCTTTCTTT	CSARTVNTEAFF
-	TRBJ1-1	TRBV9	medium-sized	TGTGCCAGCGTCCCCCCTCACGGCGTGAACACTGAAGCTTTCTTT	CASVPPHGVNTEAFF
-	TRBJ2-3	TRBV13	-	TGTGCCAGCAGCTTACAGGACTCTCGCACAGATACGCAGTATTTT	CASSLQDSRTDTQYF
-	TRBJ2-7	TRBV11-2	-	TGTGCCAGCAGTTTCCCGTCCTACGAGCAGTACTTC	CASSFPSYEQYF
TRBD2	TRBJ2-3	TRBV9	-	TGTGCCAGCAGCCCGTCTCAAGCGGGGGGAGATCAAGATACGCAGTATTTT	CASSPSQAGGDQDTQYF
-	TRBJ2-7	TRBV11-2	-	TGTGCCAGCTACCTCGGGCAAGGAATCCCCTACGAGCAGTACTTC	CASYLGQGIPYEQYF
-	TRBJ2-7	TRBV7-9	-	TGTGCCAGCAGCCCAAGGGAATACTCCTACGAGCAGTACTTC	CASSPREYSYEQYF
-	TRBJ1-2	TRBV4-1	-	TGCGCCAGCAGCCAGGAGGACTATGGCTACACCTTC	CASSQEDYGYTF
TRBD1	TRBJ1-4	TRBV6-1	-	TGTGCCAGCAGTAGACAGGGGGCGGAAAAACTGTTTTTT	CASSRQGAEKLFF
-	TRBJ2-1	TRBV9	-	TGTGCCAGCAGCGTAGAGGGGCAGAGTCTGGGTGAGCAGTTCTTC	CASSVEGQSLGEQFF
-	TRBJ1-1	TRBV15	-	TGTGCCACCAGCCGCGGGGAGTCCACTGAAGCTTTCTTT	CATSRGESTEAFF
-	TRBJ1-1	TRBV15	-	TGTGCCACCAGCATTGGACGTTACACTGAAGCTTTCTTT	CATSIGRYTEAFF
TRBD1	TRBJ2-7	TRBV6-6	-	TGTGCCAGCAGTTCTAGGGACAGAGGGTTCAACGAGCAGTACTTC	CASSSRDRGFNEQYF
-	TRBJ1-1	TRBV7-8	-	TGTGCCAGCAGCTTAGACGGAATGAACACTGAAGCTTTCTTT	CASSLDGMNTEAFF
TRBD1	TRBJ1-2	TRBV29-1	once	TGCAGCGCCCCGCTGGGACAGGGGGCGGGATCCTATGGCTACACCTTC	CSAPLGQGAGSYGYTF
-	TRBJ1-1	TRBV7-9	once	TGTGCCAGCAGCTTAGGGTGGGGGAGTTTGCCGAACACTGAAGCTTTCTTT	CASSLGWGSLPNTEAFF
-	TRBJ1-5	TRBV21-1	-	TGTGCCAGCAGAGGGGGGCCGGGTCACAATCAGCCCCAGCATTTT	CASRGGPGHNQPQHF
-	TRBJ2-5	TRBV25-1	-	TGTGCCAGCAGTGCGGGGAGCCAGTACTTC	CASSAGSQYF
TRBD1	TRBJ2-3	TRBV27	-	TGTGCCAGCAGTTGGGGACAGGGCGTAGATACGCAGTATTTT	CASSWGQGVDTQYF
-	TRBJ2-7	TRBV2	-	TGTGCCACCTTCTCGGCTGCAGAGCAGTACTTC	CATFSAAEQYF
-	TRBJ1-5	TRBV13	-	TGTGCCAGCAGCTTTTCACAGAGCAATCAGCCCCAGCATTTT	CASSFSQSNQPQHF
TRBD1	TRBJ2-7	TRBV27	-	TGTGCCAGCAGCCGACAGGGGAGCGAGCAGTACTTC	CASSRQGSEQYF
-	TRBJ2-7	TRBV29-1	-	TGCAGCGTTGAAGATAAGTCAGGCGCCGTCTACGAGCAGTACTTC	CSVEDKSGAVYEQYF
-	TRBJ2-1	TRBV2	-	TGTGCCAGCAGGGATGGGGCTGACAATGAGCAGTTCTTC	CASRDGADNEQFF
-	TRBJ2-7	TRBV19	-	TGTGCCAGTAGTATAGGGACGGTCGAGCAGTACTTC	CASSIGTVEQYF
-	TRBJ1-1	TRBV19	few	-	CASSMFFGGGTEAFF
-	TRBJ2-7	TRBV27	-	TGTGCCAGCAGTTTAGGGTCCGGCAACGAGCAGTACTTC	CASSLGSGNEQYF
-	TRBJ2-2	TRBV15	-	TGTGCCACCAGCAGAGATCAGGGACCACGGGAGCTGTTTTTT	CATSRDQGPRELFF